This TCR beta chain was profiled in a study of OX40 agonist ivuxolimab in advanced cancers. Study summary: Participants could have had prior anti-PD-1, anti-PD-L1 or anti-CTLA-4 therapy, and less than 45% had some. Broader study findings: Also present in some nonresponders was a low level of normalized T-cell clonal expansion. The specificity for antigen of the expanded peripheral T cells was not determined. Fewer expanded clones were found on average in CD4+ than in CD8+ T cells.

Turning to this clone: Its target is unknown.

Trimming removed 5 bases from V and 4 bases from J, with 12 bases in between. The germline V gene encodes CDR1 LNHDA and CDR2 SQIVND (reference sequence). This CDR3 has 13 amino acids. The assay was immunoSEQ multiplex PCR, and TCRdb's table has in-frame clones only and misses some. The sample lists about 35,000 clones, over 90% seen once, with 4% to 4.5% in the top ten. The source was CD4+ or CD8+ T cells sorted from blood, collected in a trial of the OX40 agonist ivuxolimab. The chain employs TRBV19 and TRBJ2-7; no definite D call. This sequence was found in an adult with an advanced solid tumor such as melanoma, head and neck, liver or kidney cancer. CDR3 DNA sequence: TGTGCCAGTAGTCTACAGCATGAGTACGAGCAGTACTTC. It encodes CASSLQHEYEQYF.